A selection of T cell receptor beta chains follows, all from one sample in a study of cytomegalovirus exposure and HLA in healthy donors. Only in-frame clones appear in the TCRdb table, and some are missing; sequencing was by immunoSEQ multiplex PCR. The data contain some 250,000 clones, 80% to 85% of them singletons. The specimen was PBMCs. The receptors stem from a woman aged 60-75 years in good health and CMV-seropositive. Both conserved end residues are part of each CDR3. D genes are given only for firm matches. The size entry is marked missing in some rows and otherwise reads once, few, many or a size class.

j_call: TRBJ2-3; v_call: TRBV5-1; d_call: TRBD2; clone_size: -; cdr3_length: 16; cdr3_nt: TGCGCCAGCAGCTTGGTTCGCGGGAGGGCCACAGATACGCAGTATTTT; cdr3_aa: CASSLVRGRATDTQYF
j_call: TRBJ2-1; v_call: TRBV11-2; d_call: -; clone_size: -; cdr3_length: 14; cdr3_nt: TGTGCCAGCAGCTCCCCGGCTAGGGGCGATGAGCAGTTCTTC; cdr3_aa: CASSSPARGDEQFF
j_call: TRBJ2-6; v_call: TRBV6-4; d_call: -; clone_size: -; cdr3_length: 16; cdr3_nt: TGTGCCAGCAGTGAGGGCCAGGGGACTGGGGCCAACGTCCTGACTTTC; cdr3_aa: CASSEGQGTGANVLTF
j_call: TRBJ1-1; v_call: TRBV6-6; d_call: TRBD1; clone_size: -; cdr3_length: 16; cdr3_nt: TGTGCCAGCAGTTACGCCCCCTCGGGACAGGGTTTTGAAGCTTTCTTT; cdr3_aa: CASSYAPSGQGFEAFF
j_call: TRBJ1-5; v_call: TRBV5-1; d_call: TRBD1; clone_size: once; cdr3_length: 14; cdr3_nt: TGCGCCAGCAGCTTGACAGGGGCCCCTCAGCCCCAGCATTTT; cdr3_aa: CASSLTGAPQPQHF
j_call: TRBJ2-3; v_call: TRBV10-3; d_call: TRBD2; clone_size: -; cdr3_length: 12; cdr3_nt: TGTGCCTCTGCGGGGGGCACAGATACGCAGTATTTT; cdr3_aa: CASAGGTDTQYF
j_call: TRBJ1-1; v_call: TRBV7-9; d_call: -; clone_size: -; cdr3_length: 13; cdr3_nt: TGTGCCAGTACGAGGTTCCCCGAGGATTTGGCTTTCTTT; cdr3_aa: CASTRFPEDLAFF
j_call: TRBJ2-5; v_call: TRBV10-2; d_call: TRBD1; clone_size: -; cdr3_length: 14; cdr3_nt: TGCGCCAGCAGTGTGGACAGGGGGCCGGAGACCCAGTACTTC; cdr3_aa: CASSVDRGPETQYF
j_call: TRBJ2-2; v_call: TRBV19; d_call: TRBD2; clone_size: -; cdr3_length: 17; cdr3_nt: TGTGCCAGTAGTATTTCTAGCGGGAGAGGGAACACCGGGGAGCTGTTTTTT; cdr3_aa: CASSISSGRGNTGELFF
j_call: TRBJ2-1; v_call: TRBV5-1; d_call: -; clone_size: -; cdr3_length: 12; cdr3_nt: TGCGCCAGCTCGTCGGGGGAGACGGAGCAGTTCTTC; cdr3_aa: CASSSGETEQFF
j_call: TRBJ2-7; v_call: TRBV4-1; d_call: -; clone_size: -; cdr3_length: 13; cdr3_nt: TGCGCCAGCAGCCAAGGACAGGCCTACGAGCAGTACTTC; cdr3_aa: CASSQGQAYEQYF
j_call: TRBJ1-3; v_call: TRBV2; d_call: -; clone_size: few; cdr3_length: 13; cdr3_nt: TGTGCCAGCCAGTTATCTTCTGGAAACACCATATATTTT; cdr3_aa: CASQLSSGNTIYF
j_call: TRBJ1-1; v_call: TRBV6-5; d_call: -; clone_size: -; cdr3_length: 13; cdr3_nt: TGTGCCAGCAGTTCCACAGAGAACACTGAAGCTTTCTTT; cdr3_aa: CASSSTENTEAFF
j_call: TRBJ1-5; v_call: TRBV30; d_call: -; clone_size: -; cdr3_length: 13; cdr3_nt: TGTGCCTGGACCGACACTCCTGAAGGACCCCAGCATTTT; cdr3_aa: CAWTDTPEGPQHF
j_call: TRBJ2-1; v_call: TRBV29-1; d_call: TRBD2; clone_size: -; cdr3_length: 16; cdr3_nt: TGCAGCGTTGAATCGACTAGCGGGATCCTTTACAATGAGCAGTTCTTC; cdr3_aa: CSVESTSGILYNEQFF
j_call: TRBJ1-1; v_call: TRBV5-1; d_call: -; clone_size: -; cdr3_length: 15; cdr3_nt: TGCGCCAGCAGCTTTGAGACAGCTATGAACACTGAAGCTTTCTTT; cdr3_aa: CASSFETAMNTEAFF
j_call: TRBJ2-4; v_call: TRBV20-1; d_call: -; clone_size: -; cdr3_length: 11; cdr3_nt: TGCAGTGCTCAACAGGAGAACATTCAGTACTTC; cdr3_aa: CSAQQENIQYF
j_call: TRBJ1-3; v_call: TRBV28; d_call: -; clone_size: few; cdr3_length: 16; cdr3_nt: TGTGCCAGCAGTTTAAACGAGCTGATCTCTGGAAACACCATATATTTT; cdr3_aa: CASSLNELISGNTIYF
j_call: TRBJ1-5; v_call: TRBV28; d_call: -; clone_size: few; cdr3_length: 15; cdr3_nt: TGTGCCAGCAGTTTACCCAGGCCAAGCAATCAGCCCCAGCATTTT; cdr3_aa: CASSLPRPSNQPQHF
j_call: TRBJ1-2; v_call: TRBV6-1; d_call: -; clone_size: once; cdr3_length: 13; cdr3_nt: TGTGCCAGCAGTCTACAGGAAAACTATGGCTACACCTTC; cdr3_aa: CASSLQENYGYTF
j_call: TRBJ2-4; v_call: TRBV10-3; d_call: -; clone_size: -; cdr3_length: 12; cdr3_nt: TGTGCCATCAGTGACTCGGAAAACATTCAGTACTTC; cdr3_aa: CAISDSENIQYF
j_call: TRBJ1-2; v_call: TRBV7-9; d_call: -; clone_size: -; cdr3_length: 15; cdr3_nt: TGTGCCAGCAGCACCGCCGGAGGAGGGTCCGATGGCTACACCTTC; cdr3_aa: CASSTAGGGSDGYTF
j_call: TRBJ1-5; v_call: TRBV28; d_call: TRBD1; clone_size: -; cdr3_length: 15; cdr3_nt: TGTGCCAGCAGCCGGGGACAGGGGTTCAATCAGCCCCAGCATTTT; cdr3_aa: CASSRGQGFNQPQHF
j_call: TRBJ1-6; v_call: TRBV27; d_call: TRBD1; clone_size: -; cdr3_length: 16; cdr3_nt: TGTGCCAGCAGTGTGACAGGGGGCCGAGGTAATTCACCCCTCCACTTT; cdr3_aa: CASSVTGGRGNSPLHF
j_call: TRBJ1-1; v_call: TRBV19; d_call: TRBD1; clone_size: -; cdr3_length: 16; cdr3_nt: TGTGCCAGTAGTATAGTATTAGGGACAGGGGGCACTGAAGCTTTCTTT; cdr3_aa: CASSIVLGTGGTEAFF
j_call: TRBJ2-1; v_call: TRBV13; d_call: TRBD2; clone_size: -; cdr3_length: 16; cdr3_nt: TGTGCCAGCAGCCCGGGGACTAGCGGCTCACGCAATGAGCAGTTCTTC; cdr3_aa: CASSPGTSGSRNEQFF
j_call: TRBJ1-2; v_call: TRBV2; d_call: -; clone_size: -; cdr3_length: 15; cdr3_nt: TGTGCCAGACACGGGAGCCGGGTCCCTAACTATGGCTACACCTTC; cdr3_aa: CARHGSRVPNYGYTF
j_call: TRBJ2-2; v_call: TRBV29-1; d_call: TRBD2; clone_size: -; cdr3_length: 14; cdr3_nt: TGCAGCGTTGAAGCAACTAGCGGGGGCGGGGAGCTGTTTTTT; cdr3_aa: CSVEATSGGGELFF
j_call: TRBJ2-5; v_call: TRBV9; d_call: TRBD2; clone_size: once; cdr3_length: 16; cdr3_nt: TGTGCCAGCAGCATCCAAGCGGGAGGGCCGGGAGAGACCCAGTACTTC; cdr3_aa: CASSIQAGGPGETQYF
j_call: TRBJ1-2; v_call: TRBV25-1; d_call: TRBD1; clone_size: -; cdr3_length: 15; cdr3_nt: TGTGCCAGCAGTGAATCAGGGGGATATCTCTATGGCTACGCCTTC; cdr3_aa: CASSESGGYLYGYAF
j_call: TRBJ1-1; v_call: TRBV18; d_call: -; clone_size: -; cdr3_length: 16; cdr3_nt: TGTGCCAGCTCACCAGATAGAGGGCGGAGGAACACTGAAGCTTTCTTT; cdr3_aa: CASSPDRGRRNTEAFF
j_call: TRBJ2-7; v_call: TRBV28; d_call: -; clone_size: -; cdr3_length: 13; cdr3_nt: TGTGCCAGCACTAAACTGAGAACCTACGAGCAGTACTTC; cdr3_aa: CASTKLRTYEQYF
j_call: TRBJ2-7; v_call: TRBV5-6; d_call: TRBD1; clone_size: -; cdr3_length: 14; cdr3_nt: TGTGCCAGCAGCAACCGACAGGGTTTTAGCGAGCAGTACTTC; cdr3_aa: CASSNRQGFSEQYF
j_call: TRBJ2-2; v_call: TRBV5-1; d_call: -; clone_size: once; cdr3_length: 16; cdr3_nt: TGCGCCAGCAGCCCGGGTCCTCACTCGAACACCGGGGAGCTGTTTTTT; cdr3_aa: CASSPGPHSNTGELFF
j_call: TRBJ2-1; v_call: TRBV14; d_call: -; clone_size: few; cdr3_length: 13; cdr3_nt: TGTGCCAGCAGCCAAGATAGGAGGGATGAGCAGTTCTTC; cdr3_aa: CASSQDRRDEQFF
j_call: TRBJ2-1; v_call: TRBV5-4; d_call: TRBD2; clone_size: -; cdr3_length: 16; cdr3_nt: TGTGCCAGCAGCTTGGGGACTAGCGGGCGTCCAGTGGAGCAGTTCTTC; cdr3_aa: CASSLGTSGRPVEQFF
j_call: TRBJ1-6; v_call: TRBV28; d_call: -; clone_size: -; cdr3_length: 14; cdr3_nt: TGTGCCAGCAGACTGGGACTGACAAATTCACCCCTCCACTTT; cdr3_aa: CASRLGLTNSPLHF
j_call: TRBJ1-1; v_call: TRBV7-9; d_call: -; clone_size: -; cdr3_length: 14; cdr3_nt: TGTGCCAGCAGCTTAGGTGGGGGCCGCACTGAAGCTTTCTTT; cdr3_aa: CASSLGGGRTEAFF
j_call: TRBJ2-1; v_call: TRBV5-1; d_call: TRBD2; clone_size: few; cdr3_length: 14; cdr3_nt: TGCGCCAGCAACCAACTAGCGGGAGCTAGTGAGCAGTTCTTC; cdr3_aa: CASNQLAGASEQFF
j_call: TRBJ2-7; v_call: TRBV5-1; d_call: TRBD1; clone_size: -; cdr3_length: 15; cdr3_nt: TGCGCCAGCAGTTCCGCCGGGACAGGGTTCTACGAGCAGTACTTC; cdr3_aa: CASSSAGTGFYEQYF
j_call: TRBJ1-2; v_call: TRBV19; d_call: TRBD1; clone_size: -; cdr3_length: 12; cdr3_nt: TGTGCCACCAAGGGACAGGCCTATGGCTACACCTTC; cdr3_aa: CATKGQAYGYTF
j_call: TRBJ2-7; v_call: TRBV5-1; d_call: -; clone_size: few; cdr3_length: 13; cdr3_nt: TGCGCCAGCAGCTTCCAGGGTTGGGGCGAGCAGTACTTC; cdr3_aa: CASSFQGWGEQYF